The sequence of this T cell receptor (beta chain) was determined in a study of a mutant IDH1 vaccine in newly diagnosed glioma. Study-wide context: Vaccines were first given 4-6 weeks after radiotherapy alone, or with temozolomide cycles.

About this clone: The target antigen is unknown.

Profiling relied on immunoSEQ multiplex PCR, and the TCRdb table lists in-frame clones only, not all of them. This sample has approximately 79,000 clones, with 75% to 90% found just once. Time point noted: week 23, last vaccination. In every dose of vaccine, 300 ug of mutant IDH1 20-mer peptide was given alongside topical imiquimod. Germline lookup yields CDR1 SGHRS and CDR2 YFSETQ. CDR3 length equals 15 residues. The V segment lost 0 bases and the J segment 2 bases; nucleotides outside the gene matches: 1. The receptor's source is a woman aged 45-60 years with glioma. The input for sequencing was PBMCs, taken from a glioma patient whose treatment included an IDH1 peptide vaccine. The chain combines TRBV5-1 with TRBJ1-1, with TRBD1 identical over 10 bases. The CDR3 bases are TGCGCCAGCAGCTTGGGACAGGGGGCCAACACTGAAGCTTTCTTT. This codes for CASSLGQGANTEAFF.